One sample yielded the 21 T cell receptor beta chains listed below, sequenced in a study of cytomegalovirus exposure and HLA in healthy donors. The PCR was carried out with 60 Vbeta primers and 13 Jbeta primers. Clones were read by immunoSEQ multiplex PCR, and TCRdb kept only the in-frame ones, dropping some. The table lists some 110,000 clones, 75% to 80% of them singletons. Sequencing was done on a sample of PBMCs. The receptors here all came from a man aged 60-69 years in good health and CMV-seropositive.

The rearrangement joins TRBV5-6 to TRBJ1-4; D possibly corresponds to TRBD1 (5 bases). V lost 6 bases and J 2 bases, leaving 17 bases between the germline ends. The CDR3 loop spans 16 amino acids. CDR1 is SGHDT, CDR2 YYEEEE, per germline. The CDR3 DNA follows: TGTGCCAGCACCCTATTCGGGGCGGGGACTAATGAAAAACTGTTTTTT. This codes for CASTLFGAGTNEKLFF.

The table lists this clone with a count of one. The chain employs TRBV7-2 and TRBJ2-1; TRBD2 is a possible D gene (6 bases). This CDR3 has 18 amino acids. Trimming pared 1 base from V and 4 bases from J, leaving 20 bases between. CDR1 SGHTA and CDR2 FQGNSA come from the germline V gene. The CDR3: CASSLVGVFGGEYNEQFF. The CDR3, as DNA: TGTGCCAGCAGCTTAGTCGGCGTTTTCGGGGGTGAATACAATGAGCAGTTCTTC.

As regards this clone: The junction and the germline gene differ at one end; a read error may be behind it. Other DNA sequences from this sample encode an identical CDR3 as well. The chain uses TRBV9 and TRBJ2-7; tentatively, D is TRBD2 (7 bases). Germline lookup yields CDR1 SGDLS and CDR2 YYNGEE. The CDR3 is 17 residues long. The CDR3 here is CASSGGGPGLKTYEQYF. In DNA, the CDR3 is TGTGCCAGCAGCGGGGGGGGCCCGGGACTTAAAACCTACGAGCAGTACTTT.

The gene calls are TRBV28 and TRBJ2-7, with D perhaps TRBD1 (5 bases). Germline V CDR1 and CDR2: MDHEN, SYDVKM. This CDR3 is 12 amino acids long. The ends were cut back, 9 bases at V and 4 bases at J, with 13 bases in the middle. Written as DNA, the CDR3 is TGTGCCAGTAACAGGAAAGGGTACGAGCAGTACTTC. Its translation is CASNRKGYEQYF.

This chain uses TRBV28 with TRBJ2-7; 9 bases are a match to TRBD1. Germline V CDR1 and CDR2: MDHEN, SYDVKM. The trim removed 5 bases at V and 3 bases at J, leaving 8 bases unmatched. This CDR3 is built from 15 residues. In DNA, the CDR3 is TGTGCCAGCAGTATAAGAGGGACAGGGCGCTACGAGCAGTACTTC. Residues: CASSIRGTGRYEQYF.

The V and J genes are TRBV5-1 and TRBJ1-1; TRBD1 is a possible D gene (5 bases). The CDR3 totals 15 residues. V gave up 0 bases and J gave up 1 base, with 10 bases separating them. Germline assignment: CDR1 SGHRS and CDR2 YFSETQ. In DNA form, the CDR3 reads TGCGCCAGCAGCTTGGGGTTAGGGGCGAACACTGAAGCTTTCTTT. It specifies CASSLGLGANTEAFF.

V and J are TRBV18 and TRBJ1-1, with TRBD1 as a possible D gene (5 bases). The CDR3 consists of 15 residues. Trimming stripped 0 bases from V and 5 bases from J, with 13 bases between. CDR1 is KGHSH and CDR2 is LQKENI in the germline V gene. As DNA, the CDR3 is TGTGCCAGCTCACCACCGGGGGGGGTAAAGACTGAAGCTTTCTTT. Amino acid sequence: CASSPPGGVKTEAFF. Supplemented by reference TRBV18 and TRBJ1-1, the full variable domain reads NAGVMQNPRHLVRRRGQEARLRCSPMKGHSHVYWYRQLPEEGLKFMVYLQKENIIDESGMPKERFSAEFPKEGPSILRIQQVVRGDSAAYFCASSPPGGVKTEAFFGQGTRLTVV.

In this sample, this clone turned up a few times. The genes are TRBV4-3 and TRBJ1-2, with 8 bases fitting TRBD1. This CDR3 contains 15 residues. The J segment lost 7 bases and the V segment lost 4 bases, leaving 11 bases of the junction unmatched. Germline loops: CDR1 LGHNA, CDR2 YSLEER. CDR3: CASSPYRTGLSGYTF. The DNA for the CDR3 is TGCGCCAGCAGCCCTTACCGGACAGGGTTGAGTGGCTACACCTTC.

The chain has TRBV7-2 and TRBJ1-2; 7 bases line up with TRBD1. Germline V gives CDR1 SGHTA, CDR2 FQGNSA. V lost 5 bases, J lost 3 bases, and 3 bases stayed unmatched. The CDR3 length is 13 residues. In nucleotides, the CDR3 is TGTGCCAGCAGCCTCAGGGGGGACTATGGCTACACCTTC. It codes for CASSLRGDYGYTF.

In DNA form, the CDR3 reads TGTGCCAGCAGCTTACCTAGCGGGGGCCGCGGGGATGAGCAGTTCTTC. Its protein product is CASSLPSGGRGDEQFF. The chain carries TRBV7-6 and TRBJ2-1; TRBD2 matches 10 bases. Germline V lookup: CDR1 SGHVS, CDR2 FNYEAQ. The V gene end was trimmed by 2 bases and the J gene end by 8 bases; junction bases not matched to a gene: 9. There are 16 residues in the CDR3.

The CDR3 region is CASSLRLPGSYNSPLHF. CDR3 sequence (DNA): TGTGCCAGCAGCCTTCGACTTCCCGGCTCCTATAATTCACCCCTCCACTTT. This chain links TRBV14 with TRBJ1-6; D is unclear. CDR1 is SGHDN and CDR2 is FVKESK in the germline V gene. The CDR3 consists of 17 residues. V lost 4 bases, J lost 0 bases, and 13 bases lay in between.

The V gene is TRBV28, the J gene TRBJ2-3; possible D gene TRBD2, 6 bases. This CDR3 region has 12 residues. The V end was cut by 4 bases, the J end by 6 bases, with 8 bases between. The germline V gene encodes CDR1 MDHEN and CDR2 SYDVKM. The CDR3 DNA reads TGTGCCAGCAGTTCGGGGGTGGATACGCAGTATTTT. It specifies CASSSGVDTQYF. Drawing the rest from reference TRBV28 and TRBJ2-3, the complete variable domain is DVKVTQSSRYLVKRTGEKVFLECVQDMDHENMFWYRQDPGLGLRLIYFSYDVKMKEKGDIPEGYSVSREKKERFSLILESASTNQTSMYLCASSSGVDTQYFGPGTRLTVL.

This clone has just a few counts. J is TRBJ1-5 and V is TRBV2; 9 nucleotides line up with TRBD1. Trimming took 6 bases from V and 6 from J; bases not matched to a gene: 9. The CDR3 extends over 15 amino acids. Germline CDR1 is SNHLY and CDR2 is FYNNEI. The CDR3 loop is CASSPDRGIGQPQHF. The DNA for the CDR3 is TGTGCCAGCAGCCCGGACAGGGGAATCGGTCAGCCCCAGCATTTT.

The chain employs TRBV27 and TRBJ1-3; no reliable D call. Germline-derived CDR1 and CDR2 are MNHEY and SMNVEV (reference sequence). The CDR3 has 12 residues. Trimming shortened V by 3 bases and J by 9 bases, and 9 bases separated the two germline ends. CDR3 sequence: CASSLGEGTIYF. CDR3 bases: TGTGCCAGCAGTTTGGGTGAGGGCACCATATATTTT.

The rearrangement uses TRBV25-1 and TRBJ1-4; 12 nucleotides agree with TRBD1. In germline, CDR1 is MGHDK, CDR2 SYGVNS. This CDR3 is 18 amino acids long. V gave up 6 bases and J gave up 4 bases; unmatched junction bases: 12. The DNA of the CDR3 is TGTGCCAGCAGGCCACCGGGACAGGGGGCGCGAGTTAATGAAAAACTGTTTTTT. This gives the protein CASRPPGQGARVNEKLFF.

The chain combines TRBV6-6 with TRBJ1-3; 7 bases agree with TRBD1. Germline CDR1 and CDR2: MNHNY and SVGAGI (reference sequence). The CDR3 spans 15 residues. V shed 2 bases and J 0 bases; nucleotides not matched to a gene: 1. CDR3 protein: CASSYRDSSGNTIYF. CDR3 nucleotides: TGTGCCAGCAGTTACCGGGACAGCTCTGGAAACACCATATATTTT.

As for this clone: Germline and junction disagree at one end, which may indicate a read error. The chain carries TRBV5-4 and TRBJ1-1; 9 bases fit TRBD1. The CDR3 covers 13 residues. Germline CDR1 SGHNT, CDR2 YYREEE (reference sequence). In DNA form, the CDR3 reads TGCGCCAGCAGCCAAGGGGACAGGGCAGAAGCTTTCTTT. It is translated as CASSQGDRAEAFF.

Turning to this clone: The junction differs from germline at one of its ends, possibly a read error. V usage is TRBV7-2 and J usage is TRBJ1-2; D is undetermined. Germline lookup yields CDR1 SGHTA and CDR2 FQGNSA. This CDR3 is built from 14 residues. CDR3 sequence reads: CASSQAVVNYGHTF. The CDR3 coding sequence is TGTGCCAGCAGCCAAGCAGTAGTTAACTATGGCCACACCTTC.

The genes are TRBV7-2 and TRBJ2-2, with D maybe TRBD1 (6 bases). CDR1 and CDR2 from the germline V gene are SGHTA and FQGNSA. The CDR3 is made up of 13 amino acids. V was cut by 8 bases and J by 3 bases, with 10 bases left in between. The CDR3 sequence is CASWTDYTGELFF. The CDR3 DNA is TGTGCCAGCTGGACAGATTACACCGGGGAGCTGTTTTTT.

V is TRBV15 and J is TRBJ2-5; 8 positions agree with TRBD1. The DNA end favors TRBJ2-7, so the J call may be wrong. Germline CDR1 is LNHNV and CDR2 is YYDKDF (reference sequence). The CDR3 is made up of 15 amino acids. The CDR3 DNA follows: TGTGCCACCAGCAGAGCTGGGACAGGCGCCTACGAGCAGTACTTC. Translating it yields CATSRAGTGAYEQYF.

Remarks on this clone: The junction and the germline gene differ at one end; a read error may be behind it. The chain uses TRBV7-9 and TRBJ2-5; no definite D call. Looked up from germline, CDR1 is SEHNR and CDR2 is FQNEAQ (reference sequence). The CDR3 has 12 amino acids. The CDR3 protein is CSSSYPSGTQYF. The CDR3 region has the DNA TGTTCCAGCAGCTACCCTTCCGGGACCCAGTACTTC.